Sequencing of this T cell receptor beta chain was carried out in a study of sequential checkpoint blockade in melanoma. Study-level background: After both sequences, patients received maintenance nivolumab. Whole-study results and caveats: PD-L1 staining and CD8+ counts, not mutational load, tracked tumor T-cell clonality. In arm A, pretreatment tumor clonality was associated with response.

Sequenced by immunoSEQ multiplex PCR; TCRdb stores in-frame clones only, minus some. Among 5,500 to 6,500 clones, 21% were seen once, and the ten largest hold around 17%. This clone came up a few times. Antigen specificity is unknown. The sample's treatment: randomized to nivolumab then ipilimumab (arm A) or the reverse (arm B). The sample in question was tumor tissue (inferred from file names), obtained from a patient given nivolumab and ipilimumab in sequence. The sequence was obtained from a human donor with melanoma.

Here the CDR3 DNA reads TGTGCCAGCAGCTCGGGACTCCTGAGCTCCTACGAGCAGTACTTC. The encoded protein is CASSSGLLSSYEQYF. The chain employs TRBV11-3 and TRBJ2-7, with D possibly being TRBD2 (6 bases). Germline lookup yields CDR1 SGHNT and CDR2 YENEEA. The CDR3 covers 15 residues. The V gene lost 4 bases and the J gene lost 0 bases, with 13 bases spanning the gap.